Listed here are 23 T cell receptor beta chains from one sample, sequenced in a study of blood T cell repertoires in COVID-19. TCRdb's copy holds only in-frame clones and misses some; the assay was immunoSEQ multiplex PCR. The table shows 300,000 to 450,000 clones, with 70% to 90% occurring only once. The sequenced material came from PBMCs or T cells enriched from blood (not recorded which). These receptors were collected from a man aged 25 to 40 who had recovered from COVID-19.

The chain employs TRBV5-1 and TRBJ1-4; TRBD1 aligns across 8 bases. Trimming at V came to 4 bases and at J to 7 bases, leaving 9 bases not matched to a gene. The CDR3 extends over 15 amino acids. The germline CDR1 and CDR2 sequences are SGHRS and YFSETQ. As DNA, the CDR3 is TGCGCCAGCAGCCCGGGGACAGGCCTGGGTGAAAAACTGTTTTTT. It codes for CASSPGTGLGEKLFF.

The V and J genes are TRBV11-2 and TRBJ2-3, with D maybe TRBD1 (6 bases). This CDR3 is built from 16 residues. V was cut by 6 bases and J by 1 base, with 17 bases left in between. Germline lookup yields CDR1 SGHAT and CDR2 FQNNGV. CDR3 sequence: CASRNRAEVGTDTQYF. CDR3 coding DNA: TGTGCCAGCAGAAACAGGGCCGAGGTGGGCACAGATACGCAGTATTTT.

V usage is TRBV27 and J usage is TRBJ1-1; D is perhaps TRBD1 (6 bases). The CDR3 loop spans 16 amino acids. V was clipped by 2 bases and J by 0 bases, with 13 bases between them. The germline CDR1 and CDR2 sequences are MNHEY and SMNVEV (reference sequence). For the CDR3, the DNA is TGTGCCAGCAGTTTAGCAGGGGCCGAGATGAACACTGAAGCTTTCTTT. As protein: CASSLAGAEMNTEAFF.

The chain has TRBV6-6 and TRBJ2-2, with a possible D match to TRBD2 (5 bases). The CDR3 sequence is 16 residues long. The V gene lost 7 bases and the J gene lost 4 bases, with 19 bases spanning the gap. Germline CDR1 and CDR2: MNHNY and SVGAGI (reference sequence). CDR3 amino acids: CASTPWRNTLTGELFF. The CDR3 region has the DNA TGTGCCAGCACCCCGTGGAGGAATACCCTCACCGGGGAGCTGTTTTTT.

The chain employs TRBV3-1 (or the pseudogene TRBV3-2) and TRBJ1-5; no firm D call. The CDR3 length is 17 residues. Germline CDR1 is LGHDT and CDR2 is YNNKEL (reference sequence). The V end was cut by 0 bases, the J end by 1 base, with 13 bases between. This chain's CDR3 is CASSQDSLGRSNQPQHF. The CDR3 DNA follows: TGTGCCAGCAGCCAAGATAGCCTAGGGAGAAGCAATCAGCCCCAGCATTTT.

The CDR3 loop is CAWSVSGRQPQHF. In nucleotides, the CDR3 is TGTGCCTGGAGTGTATCAGGGCGGCAGCCCCAGCATTTT. This chain links TRBV30 with TRBJ1-5; tentatively, D is TRBD1 (5 bases). This CDR3 spans 13 amino acids. Trimming cost V 0 bases and J 7 bases, with 10 bases left between them. The germline CDR1 and CDR2 sequences are GTSNPN and SVGIG (reference sequence).

V is TRBV7-9 and J is TRBJ2-5; D ambiguous. V was clipped by 3 bases and J by 3 bases, with 11 bases between them. This CDR3 comprises 14 residues. In germline, CDR1 is SEHNR, CDR2 FQNEAQ (reference sequence). The CDR3: CASSFLGLEETQYF. For the CDR3, the DNA is TGTGCCAGCAGCTTTCTAGGCCTAGAAGAGACCCAGTACTTC.

This sequence joins TRBV6-5 and TRBJ1-5; D might be TRBD1 (5 bases). The CDR3 has 14 residues. The ends were cut back, 6 bases at V and 7 bases at J, with 16 bases in the middle. Per germline, CDR1 MNHEY and CDR2 SVGAGI. CDR3: CASSIGGGAQPQHF. For the CDR3, the DNA is TGTGCCAGCAGCATAGGAGGAGGGGCCCAGCCCCAGCATTTT.

The V call is TRBV27, the J call TRBJ1-5; 7 bases fit TRBD1. The CDR3 has 14 amino acids. With V trimmed by 2 bases and J by 5 bases, 3 bases remained unmatched. CDR1 and CDR2 from the germline V gene are MNHEY and SMNVEV (reference sequence). Here the CDR3 DNA reads TGTGCCAGCAGTTTAGGGACAGCTTATCAGCCCCAGCATTTT. As protein: CASSLGTAYQPQHF.

The chain recombines TRBV5-1 with TRBJ1-2; D remains unclear. This CDR3 is 15 amino acids long. Germline values: CDR1 SGHRS, CDR2 YFSETQ. The V and J ends lost 2 bases and 4 bases respectively, with 15 bases between them. This chain's CDR3 is CASSFDGMSGYGYTF. The CDR3 DNA follows: TGCGCCAGCAGCTTCGACGGGATGTCCGGCTATGGCTACACCTTC.

This clone occurred once. The rearrangement joins TRBV5-1 to TRBJ2-2; D is ambiguous. The V gene's germline CDR1 is SGHRS and CDR2 YFSETQ. Trimming pared 1 base from V and 8 bases from J, leaving 12 bases between. The CDR3 covers 14 residues. CDR3 bases: TGCGCCAGCAGCTTGAGCGCGGTTTCAGGGGAGCTGTTTTTT. It codes for CASSLSAVSGELFF.

This chain uses TRBV30 with TRBJ2-1, with 8 bases aligning to TRBD2. The CDR3 has 13 amino acids. CDR1 is GTSNPN and CDR2 is SVGIG in the germline V gene (reference sequence). J lost 5 bases, V lost 4 bases, and 4 bases had no gene match. CDR3 amino acids: CAWTSGGDNEQFF. Written as DNA, the CDR3 is TGTGCCTGGACCTCGGGGGGGGACAATGAGCAGTTCTTC.

The chain is built from TRBV11-2 and TRBJ1-2; D gene unclear. Trimming stripped 5 bases from V and 2 bases from J, with 12 bases between. Germline assignment: CDR1 SGHAT and CDR2 FQNNGV. The CDR3 runs to 14 residues. The CDR3 protein is CASSHSGGNYGYTF. For the CDR3, the DNA is TGTGCCAGCAGCCACTCCGGCGGAAACTATGGCTACACCTTC.

There are a few counts of this clone. V is TRBV29-1 and J is TRBJ1-2; 9 bases are shared with TRBD1. V was pared by 2 bases and J by 6 bases, with 4 bases of the junction left unmatched. The CDR3 length is 13 residues. Germline V gives CDR1 SQVTM, CDR2 ANQGSEA. CDR3: CSVETGGGDGYTF. As DNA, the CDR3 is TGCAGCGTTGAAACAGGGGGCGGGGATGGCTACACCTTC.

This clone turned up a few times. The rearrangement links TRBV4-1 to TRBJ1-1; possible D gene TRBD1, 5 bases. This CDR3 region has 16 residues. Between the trimmed V and J ends, which lost 0 bases and 7 bases, there was a span of 18 bases. CDR1 and CDR2 (germline): MGHRA, YSYEKL. CDR3 nucleotide sequence: TGCGCCAGCAGCCAAGATTCGGCAGGTGGGGGGATTGAAGCTTTCTTT. Protein sequence: CASSQDSAGGGIEAFF.

The rearrangement uses TRBV18 and TRBJ1-2; 7 bases map to TRBD1. The CDR3 extends over 14 amino acids. Trimming at V came to 3 bases and at J to 3 bases, leaving 4 bases not matched to a gene. Germline V lookup: CDR1 KGHSH, CDR2 LQKENI. The CDR3 sequence is CASSPIGTDYGYTF. The CDR3 DNA sequence: TGTGCCAGCTCACCTATCGGGACAGACTATGGCTACACCTTC.

The rearrangement uses TRBV19 and TRBJ2-7; 7 bases align to TRBD1. The germline CDR1 and CDR2 sequences are LNHDA and SQIVND (reference sequence). The CDR3 covers 15 residues. V gave up 2 bases and J gave up 1 base; unmatched junction bases: 5. The CDR3 sequence: CASSILGQPSYEQYF. The CDR3 DNA reads TGTGCCAGTAGTATATTGGGACAGCCGTCCTACGAGCAGTACTTC.

This clone is a singleton in its sample. CDR3 bases: TGTGCCATCGGTCGGGCAGGAGGGGATCAGCCCCAGCATTTT. It encodes CAIGRAGGDQPQHF. The chain couples TRBV10-3 to TRBJ1-5; D perhaps matches TRBD1 (5 bases). V was pared by 8 bases and J by 5 bases, with 16 bases between. The CDR3 spans 14 residues. In germline, CDR1 is ENHRY, CDR2 SYGVKD.

A word on this clone: The same CDR3 is also encoded by other DNA sequences in this sample. The chain couples TRBV6-5 to TRBJ1-5; D is ambiguous. V lost 6 bases and J lost 4, with 10 bases in between. There are 13 residues in the CDR3. Germline V gene lookup returns CDR1 MNHEY and CDR2 SVGAGI. CDR3 nucleotides: TGTGCCAGCAGGAGGCAGTTAAATCAGCCCCAGCATTTT. Its protein is CASRRQLNQPQHF.

DNA for the CDR3: TGTGCCAGCAGTTATGGTGGGGGCTGGGAATCACCCCTCCACTTT. Amino acid sequence: CASSYGGGWESPLHF. The chain is built from TRBV6-5 and TRBJ1-6, with D perhaps matching TRBD1 (6 bases). The CDR3 is 15 amino acids. The germline V gene encodes CDR1 MNHEY and CDR2 SVGAGI. With 3 bases removed from V and 10 bases from J, the gap between germline ends came to 16 bases.

The rearrangement links TRBV9 to TRBJ1-5; D remains unclear. This CDR3 contains 14 residues. Trimming cost V 2 bases and J 5 bases, with 11 bases left between them. The germline gives CDR1 SGDLS, CDR2 YYNGEE. The CDR3 protein is CASSVDSVYQPQHF. The DNA for the CDR3 is TGTGCCAGCAGCGTCGATTCAGTCTATCAGCCCCAGCATTTT.

The V and J genes are TRBV27 and TRBJ1-2; unclear D gene. Germline values: CDR1 MNHEY, CDR2 SMNVEV (reference sequence). V dropped 3 bases and J dropped 0 bases, with 11 bases sitting between them. The CDR3 runs to 15 residues. CDR3 sequence (DNA): TGTGCCAGCAGTTTGACTCTCGGTACTAACTATGGCTACACCTTC. Translated: CASSLTLGTNYGYTF.

The V and J genes are TRBV5-5 and TRBJ2-2; D ambiguous. This CDR3 contains 13 residues. Germline loops: CDR1 SGHKS, CDR2 YYEKEE (reference sequence). Trimming took off 1 base at V and 6 bases at J, with 7 bases between the two ends. DNA for the CDR3: TGTGCCAGCAGCTTGCCCGGGTCCGGGGAGCTGTTTTTT. Its protein product is CASSLPGSGELFF. Filled out from reference TRBV5-5 and TRBJ2-2, the complete variable domain reads DAGVTQSPTHLIKTRGQQVTLRCSPISGHKSVSWYQQVLGQGPQFIFQYYEKEERGRGNFPDRFSARQFPNYSSELNVNALLLGDSALYLCASSLPGSGELFFGEGSRLTVL.